These T cell receptor beta chains were read from a single sample in a study of T cell repertoires in cytomegalovirus infection. MiXCR was run by TCRdb on the reads, yielding one entry per CDR3 protein. The profile shows about 51,000 distinct CDR3 sequences, over 15% of them singletons. Their target antigens are unknown. The sample was CD8+ T cells from cultured PBMCs, taken from culture after CMV antigen stimulation. These receptors all come from a human donor in good health (CMV status not recorded). Some clones in this sample may be carry-over from other donors' samples. Both conserved end residues are part of each CDR3. The D gene is left open where the match is weak. Size is omitted from some rows. Given values are once, few, many or a class for expanded clones.

d_call	v_call	clone_size	j_call	cdr3_aa	cdr3_nt
-	TRBV19	-	TRBJ2-1	CASSLSRNRYNEQFF	TGTGCCAGTAGTCTAAGTCGCAACAGATACAATGAGCAGTTCTTC
TRBD1	TRBV4-1	few	TRBJ2-7	CASSHRQGAYEQYF	TGCGCCAGCAGCCACCGACAGGGCGCATACGAGCAGTACTTC
-	TRBV11-1	medium-sized	TRBJ1-1	CASSSRYRDTEAFF	TGTGCCAGCAGCTCCCGCTACAGGGACACTGAAGCTTTCTTT
-	TRBV6-6	-	TRBJ2-3	CASSYGGSTDTQYF	TGTGCCAGCAGTTACGGCGGAAGCACAGATACGCAGTATTTT
TRBD2	TRBV6-5	-	TRBJ2-3	CASSYSGLAGGTDTQYF	TGTGCCAGCAGTTACTCGGGACTAGCGGGAGGGACAGATACGCAGTATTTT
TRBD1	TRBV20-1	few	TRBJ1-2	CSARTGSAGYTF	TGCAGTGCTAGGACAGGGTCGGCTGGCTACACCTTC
TRBD1	TRBV7-9	-	TRBJ1-2	CASSPSGTGENGYTF	TGTGCCAGCAGTCCTTCCGGGACAGGGGAAAATGGCTACACCTTC
TRBD1	TRBV12-3/TRBV12-4	few	TRBJ1-1	CASTLGPPGGNTEAFF	TGTGCCAGCACATTGGGACCTCCAGGGGGGAACACTGAAGCTTTCTTT
TRBD2	TRBV20-1	-	TRBJ2-5	CSARRVAGSEVEETQYF	TGCAGTGCTCGCCGGGTAGCGGGATCCGAAGTGGAAGAGACCCAGTACTTC
TRBD1	TRBV20-1	few	TRBJ2-1	CSARDRFRFEQFF	TGCAGTGCTAGGGACAGGTTTCGATTTGAGCAGTTCTTC
TRBD2	TRBV7-2	medium-sized	TRBJ2-5	CASRTSGGRQETQYF	TGTGCCAGCAGAACTAGCGGGGGGCGACAAGAGACCCAGTACTTC
-	TRBV6-2/TRBV6-3	-	TRBJ2-1	CASSMKLRAFNEQFF	TGTGCCAGCAGTATGAAGTTGCGGGCCTTCAATGAGCAGTTCTTC
-	TRBV7-8	-	TRBJ1-6	CASSLASDGSPLHF	TGTGCCAGCAGCTTAGCGTCCGATGGCTCACCCCTCCACTTT
TRBD2	TRBV7-9	few	TRBJ2-7	CASSSLAADEQYF	TGTGCCAGCAGCTCACTAGCGGCCGACGAGCAGTACTTC
-	TRBV6-5	-	TRBJ2-7	CASSYGGTYEQYF	TGTGCCAGCAGTTACGGGGGGACCTACGAGCAGTACTTC
TRBD1	TRBV30	-	TRBJ1-5	CAWSSGGWDQPQHF	TGTGCCTGGAGTTCAGGGGGCTGGGATCAGCCCCAGCATTTT
TRBD1	TRBV14	-	TRBJ1-2	CASSQDWQGAGYGYTF	TGTGCCAGCAGCCAAGATTGGCAGGGGGCAGGCTATGGCTACACCTTC
-	TRBV4-1	-	TRBJ2-2	CASSHPGTRELFF	TGCGCCAGCAGCCATCCCGGGACAAGAGAGCTGTTTTTT
-	TRBV7-6	-	TRBJ2-1	CASSFRSNNEQFF	TGTGCCAGCAGCTTTCGGTCCAACAATGAGCAGTTCTTC
TRBD2	TRBV27	-	TRBJ2-1	CASSLSSGGPRGNEQFF	TGTGCCAGCAGTTTATCTAGCGGGGGACCTCGGGGCAATGAGCAGTTCTTC
-	TRBV27	-	TRBJ2-5	CASSLSAGETQYF	TGTGCCAGCAGTTTATCGGCTGGAGAGACCCAGTACTTC
-	TRBV28	-	TRBJ2-1	CASSFRQQFLFIPLPNEQFF	TGTGCCAGCAGTTTTCGACAGCAGTTCTTGTTTATCCCTCTCCCCAATGAGCAGTTCTTC
-	TRBV4-1	few	TRBJ1-1	CASSQEPGITEAFF	TGCGCCAGCAGCCAAGAGCCAGGGATTACTGAAGCTTTCTTT
TRBD2	TRBV6-6	few	TRBJ2-7	CASSSTSGRSITYEQYF	TGTGCCAGCAGTTCGACTAGCGGGAGATCAATCACCTACGAGCAGTACTTC
TRBD2	TRBV27	-	TRBJ2-3	CASSPLQAGGPADTQYF	TGTGCCAGCAGTCCCCTCCAAGCGGGAGGGCCAGCAGATACGCAGTATTTT
TRBD1	TRBV4-3	-	TRBJ1-1	CASRKQGASDTEAFF	TGCGCCAGCCGAAAACAGGGGGCGTCGGACACTGAAGCTTTCTTT
-	TRBV7-2	-	TRBJ2-3	CASSPGGGGSTDTQYF	TGTGCCAGCAGCCCCGGGGGAGGGGGTAGCACAGATACGCAGTATTTT
-	TRBV4-2	-	TRBJ1-5	CASSQWQGDQPQHF	TGTGCCAGCAGCCAATGGCAAGGGGATCAGCCCCAGCATTTT
-	TRBV4-1	few	TRBJ1-6	CASSQDQWGVESPLHF	TGTGCCAGCAGCCAAGATCAGTGGGGGGTGGAATCACCCCTCCACTTT
-	TRBV7-9	many	TRBJ1-3	CASSSGVNTIYF	TGTGCCAGCAGCTCAGGTGTCAACACCATATATTTT
-	TRBV19	-	TRBJ1-1	CASSADTLSTEAFF	TGTGCCAGTAGCGCGGACACCCTGAGCACTGAAGCTTTCTTT
TRBD1	TRBV18	-	TRBJ2-5	CASSSYAPFDRVQETQYF	TGTGCCAGCTCATCATACGCGCCGTTCGACAGGGTGCAAGAGACCCAGTACTTC
TRBD2	TRBV28	few	TRBJ2-3	CASSFPLGLAGSTDTQYF	TGTGCCAGCAGTTTCCCGCTGGGACTAGCGGGGAGCACAGATACGCAGTATTTT
-	TRBV27	-	TRBJ2-3	CASSQSWGSADTQYF	TGTGCCAGCAGCCAAAGCTGGGGGTCCGCAGATACGCAGTATTTT
-	TRBV7-2	-	TRBJ2-7	CASSSTGPHNEQYF	TGTGCCAGCAGCTCGACCGGGCCCCACAACGAGCAGTACTTC
-	TRBV19	once	TRBJ1-5	CASSIGYQPQHF	TGTGCCAGTAGTATAGGGTATCAGCCCCAGCATTTT
TRBD2	TRBV11-2	-	TRBJ2-7	CASSLAPPTSGNYEQYF	TGTGCCAGCAGCTTAGCCCCACCGACTAGCGGAAACTACGAGCAGTACTTC
-	TRBV19	-	TRBJ2-3	CASSIRQGKDTQYF	TGTGCCAGTAGTATACGGCAGGGAAAAGATACGCAGTATTTT
TRBD2	TRBV12-3/TRBV12-4	-	TRBJ2-7	CASSSGTSGSYEQYF	TGTGCCAGCAGTTCCGGGACTAGCGGGAGCTACGAGCAGTACTTC
-	TRBV19	few	TRBJ2-7	CASSGESYEQYF	TGTGCCAGTAGTGGGGAGTCCTACGAGCAGTACTTC